This TCR beta chain was profiled in a study of cytomegalovirus exposure and HLA in healthy donors (dated by TCRdb to the late 2010s). For context, the study as a whole: In an earlier analysis of approximately 500 of the donors, around 290 Gb of sequence data and 90 million to 120 million unique TCR beta sequences from 150 million to 200 million T cells were reported. Five DR-DQ haplotypes were treated as single units for association and clustering because of strong linkage in the cohort. About 320 gigabases of sequencing data and roughly 90 million unique TCR sequences were included in an early release covering around 600 HLA-typed donors. To study patterns of TCR occurrence, a later analysis re-analyzed previously published TCR beta repertoires from 666 donors and added high-resolution HLA genotyping. The later analysis used no new phenotypic data to find candidate immune exposures, relying instead on TCR beta sequences and their occurrence across donors. Along with the approximately 650-subject first cohort, a separate validation cohort of over 90 different subjects was used. To decide whether each TCR beta V gene segment behaved as functional or pseudogenic, an earlier analysis of some 540 of the donors relied on high-throughput TCR beta sequencing. Typing coverage differed by locus: A, B, C, DRB1 and DQB1 were typed in roughly 620-640 donors, DQA1 in about 500, DPA1 in some 600, and DPB1 in just under 490. Every repertoire in the discovery cohort had been generated on one and the same sequencing platform. The study aimed to test whether signatures of past pathogen exposure could be identified by cataloging public T cell receptors. A later genetic analysis used genome-wide SNP genotypes for about three fifths of the 666 donors, treating that subset as a discovery cohort. Donor age, sex, ethnicity and CMV serostatus were compiled together with the repertoire data. Among the roughly 410 genotyped donors, approximately 76% belonged to the genetic ancestry cluster associated with self-reported Caucasian donors. Among 398 genotyped donors of the cohort, an average of about 240,000 unique TCR beta nucleotide sequences were sequenced per donor, about a sixth of them non-productive. The T cell repertoires of around 730 subjects were profiled by immunosequencing and related to cytomegalovirus serostatus. HLA typing included class I and class II loci at four-digit resolution. The study combined high-throughput TCR immunosequencing, statistical association of individual TCRs with disease status, and machine learning to predict cytomegalovirus infection status. Broad study findings and their caveats: Most TCR sequences were observed very rarely across donors, whereas some public TCRs were present in many individuals. HLA typing was unavailable for some donors at each locus, so association tests used only the typed subset. Some IMGT-functional V segments, including TRBV6-2 and TRBV6-3, could not be told apart with the 87-base-pair reads, so those segments were excluded. V-gene and J-gene trimming of TCR beta chains was associated with a missense DCLRE1C variant in a later genetic analysis, and the association was replicated in an independent cohort. Strong co-occurrence of HLA alleles, especially DR and DQ, made assigning TCR associations to individual alleles difficult. A further reported finding was that TCR beta sequences accurately predicted the HLA-A and HLA-B alleles for most subjects in the first cohort. Correlated functional status among segregating V segments might reflect linkage disequilibrium, but an unknown experimental factor could not be ruled out. Compared with the approximately 710-donor mean, donors in an Asian-associated ancestry cluster had fewer N-insertions in productive TCRs, according to a later genetic analysis. The authors suggested that the approach could potentially be generalized to other disease states and immunological phenotypes. In a later analysis, HLA-associated TCR beta chains showed more clonal expansion and lower generation probabilities than non-associated chains that were equally common. For the cohort, immune exposure information was limited to CMV serostatus. The study listed 150 to 200 TCR beta chains as associated with cytomegalovirus. Three of the identified cytomegalovirus-associated TCR beta chains were confirmed in vitro to be specific for cytomegalovirus antigens. The earlier analysis of 587 of the donors excluded 15 to 20 rarely observed V segments, including chromosome 9 orphons, because counts were too low. The classifier was reported to diagnose cytomegalovirus status with high specificity and sensitivity in both the original and validation cohorts. At a false discovery rate of 0.05, a later analysis linked under 20,000 TCR beta sequences to specific HLA alleles. According to a later analysis, most CMV-associated TCR beta chains appeared to be HLA-restricted, and the HLA associations seemed to be driven largely by CMV exposure. Roughly uniform sequencing depth across donors was assumed in presence/absence analyses, although this assumption may not hold. In this cohort, only TCR beta chains were sequenced, and detectable features were limited by the absence of alpha or paired-chain data. In an earlier analysis of fewer than 700 of the donors, most TCR beta V segments appeared in productive rearrangements about 87% or about 30% of the time, broadly matching IMGT annotations. A cluster of highly shared sequence variants was judged likely to represent a technical artifact of the sequencing pipeline. According to a later analysis, parvovirus B19, influenza, CMV and Epstein-Barr virus appeared linked to several top co-occurrence clusters. According to a later analysis, TCR association rates differed among HLA loci, with DRB1 alleles showing the most associated TCRs and HLA-C alleles showing the fewest.

The cohort comprised 670 or so healthy bone marrow donors. Cohort members were all nominally healthy when sampled, although unrecorded immune exposures were likely present. The donor was CMV seronegative and belonged to the group of 352 seronegative cohort members. A peripheral blood sample was provided by each donor, and peripheral blood mononuclear cells were used for TCR beta sequencing. The Qiagen DNeasy Blood Extraction Kit was used to extract genomic DNA from the blood cell samples. Libraries were built with the immunoSEQ multiplex PCR assay. For the multiplex PCR, a mixture combining 60 forward primers for TCR Vbeta segments and 13 reverse primers for TCR Jbeta segments was used. The CDR3 region of rearranged TCR beta genes was amplified from genomic DNA with a multiplex PCR assay. On the Illumina HiSeq System, the amplified TCR beta libraries were sequenced as 87-base-pair reads. The source study handled its data this way. A later analysis counted about 80 million unique TCR beta chains across the 550 to 800 repertoires, and 9 million to 14 million of these chains were shared by at least two donors. To remove PCR and sequencing errors, raw reads were error-corrected and collapsed into unique sequences using a nearest-neighbor algorithm that merged closely related sequences. Alignment of CDR3 sequences to IMGT reference sequences was used to assign V, D and J gene segments. For a sequence to be retained, a match of at least six nucleotides was required to both a V gene segment and a J gene segment. A rearrangement counted as productive if the CDR3 had no stop codons and remained in frame with V and J, and every other rearrangement counted as non-productive. CDR3 was defined by IMGT convention, running from the second conserved V-encoded cysteine to the conserved J-encoded phenylalanine. In an earlier analysis of more than 550 of the donors, sequences lacking an unambiguous match to a single V gene segment were excluded. In an earlier analysis of 587 of the donors, V segments were called functional above 56.7% productive rearrangements and were called segregating when the between-donor standard deviation exceeded 5%. A statistical classification framework was built for diagnosing cytomegalovirus status from the catalog of TCR beta chain sequences. In a later analysis, TCR nucleotide sequences were compared against IMGT/GENE-DB human TR gene sequences so that V and J genes could be assigned. In a later analysis, CDR3 sequences and most-parsimonious VDJ recombination scenarios were assigned using the TCRdist pipeline. A later analysis defined each TCR beta chain by its CDR3 amino acid sequence plus V-gene family, and excluded reads lacking a unique V-gene family. As a way to deal with suspected cross-contamination and a sequencing artifact, a later analysis dropped over 550 nucleotide sequences that were highly shared and had low generation probability. A later analysis calculated a clonal expansion index for each public chain from normalized within-repertoire ranks of inferred template counts. A later analysis computed generation probabilities with a VDJ recombination model fitted to out-of-frame rearrangements, and checked the results against IGoR. In a later analysis, hypergeometric tests were used to score TCR-TCR, TCR-HLA and TCR-CMV co-occurrence, with a repertoire-size bias correction applied to TCR pairs. False discovery rates were estimated in a later analysis by permuting HLA or CMV assignments 20 times. In a later analysis, co-occurring TCRs were grouped using DBSCAN, and TCRdist sequence similarity was added for clustering within HLA-allele-positive subsets. Repertoires with fewer than 30,000 or more than 120,000 public chains were left out of co-occurrence clustering, as were roughly five repertoires with anomalous nucleotide sharing. Sourced from immuneACCESS, this table was stored by TCRdb with only in-frame sequences that have V and J called. A share of the clones is absent; for the studies checked, an unresolved V gene accounts for under half, and the remainder has no known explanation. The V and J calls and clone size were taken over from that table, and D and trimming were inferred from the DNA. Counted in this sample were 170,000 or so clones; roughly 78% of them appeared once. Of the sample, under 0.8% is held by the ten largest clones.

This clone appeared a few times. What this receptor recognizes is not known. Base qualities are not at hand, and no much larger clone is one base apart. V lost 2 bases and J lost 7 bases, and the count of bases not matched to a germline gene is 14. From cysteine to phenylalanine, the CDR3 is 18 amino acids long. Only the CDR3 part of the read is kept: 54 bases, read in frame from the first base. As encoded in the germline V gene, CDR1 is SGHTA while CDR2 is FQGNSA. Sequenced input: PBMCs. Recombination connected TRBV7-2 to TRBJ2-7; 13 nucleotides in the junction match TRBD2. This clonotype was sampled from a boy younger than 18 in good health and CMV-seronegative. The CDR3 loop reads CASSLLGLAGALRPEQYF. The nucleotide sequence reads as follows: TGTGCCAGCAGCTTACTCGGACTAGCGGGAGCTCTTCGACCTGAGCAGTACTTC.